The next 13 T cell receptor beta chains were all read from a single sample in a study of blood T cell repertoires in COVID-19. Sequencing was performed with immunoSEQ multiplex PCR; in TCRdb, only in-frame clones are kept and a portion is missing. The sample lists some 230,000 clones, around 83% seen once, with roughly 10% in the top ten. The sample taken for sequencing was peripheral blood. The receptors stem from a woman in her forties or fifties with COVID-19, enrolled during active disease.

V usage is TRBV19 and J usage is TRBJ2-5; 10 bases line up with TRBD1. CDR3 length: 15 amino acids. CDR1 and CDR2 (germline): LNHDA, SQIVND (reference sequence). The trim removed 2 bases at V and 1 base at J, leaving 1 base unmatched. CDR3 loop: CASSIRTGGQETQYF. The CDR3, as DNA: TGTGCCAGTAGTATACGGACAGGGGGCCAAGAGACCCAGTACTTC.

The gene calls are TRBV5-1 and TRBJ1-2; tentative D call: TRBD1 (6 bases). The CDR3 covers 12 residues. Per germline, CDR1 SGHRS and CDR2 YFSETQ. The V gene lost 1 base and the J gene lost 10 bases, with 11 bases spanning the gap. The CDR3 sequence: CASSLKTGSYTF. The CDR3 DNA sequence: TGCGCCAGCAGCTTGAAGACAGGATCCTACACCTTC.

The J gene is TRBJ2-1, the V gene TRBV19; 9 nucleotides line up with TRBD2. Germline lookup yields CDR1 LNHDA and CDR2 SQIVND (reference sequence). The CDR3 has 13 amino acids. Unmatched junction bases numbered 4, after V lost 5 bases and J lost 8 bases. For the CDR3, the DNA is TGTGCCAGTAGTCTAGCGGGGTGGGATGAGCAGTTCTTC. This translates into CASSLAGWDEQFF.

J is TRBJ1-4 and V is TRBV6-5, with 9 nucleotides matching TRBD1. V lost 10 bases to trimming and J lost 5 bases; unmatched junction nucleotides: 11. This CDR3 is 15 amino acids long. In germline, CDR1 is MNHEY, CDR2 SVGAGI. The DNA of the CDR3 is TGTGCCAATTCTACCCGGGACAGGGTAAATGAAAAACTGTTTTTT. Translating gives CANSTRDRVNEKLFF.

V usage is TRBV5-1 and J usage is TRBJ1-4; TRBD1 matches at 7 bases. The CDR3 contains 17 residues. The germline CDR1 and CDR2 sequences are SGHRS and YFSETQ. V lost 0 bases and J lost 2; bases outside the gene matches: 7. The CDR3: CASSLGQGGWTNEKLFF. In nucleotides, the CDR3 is TGCGCCAGCAGCTTGGGACAGGGAGGCTGGACTAATGAAAAACTGTTTTTT.

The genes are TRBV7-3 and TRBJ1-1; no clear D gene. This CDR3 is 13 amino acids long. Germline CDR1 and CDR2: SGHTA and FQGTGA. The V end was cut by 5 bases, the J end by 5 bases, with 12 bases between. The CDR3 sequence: CASSANGMTEAFF. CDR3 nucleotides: TGTGCCAGCAGCGCAAACGGTATGACTGAAGCTTTCTTT.

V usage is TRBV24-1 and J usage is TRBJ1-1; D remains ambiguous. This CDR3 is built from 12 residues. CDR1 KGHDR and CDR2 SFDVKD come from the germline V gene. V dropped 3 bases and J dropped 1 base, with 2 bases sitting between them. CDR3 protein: CATSDQNTEAFF. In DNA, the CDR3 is TGTGCCACCAGTGATCAGAACACTGAAGCTTTCTTT.

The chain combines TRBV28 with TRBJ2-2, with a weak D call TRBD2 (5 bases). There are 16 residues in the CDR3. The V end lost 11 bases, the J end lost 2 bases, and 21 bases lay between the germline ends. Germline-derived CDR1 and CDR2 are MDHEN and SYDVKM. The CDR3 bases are TGTGCCTCCCGCCGGGGTGGCTTCTCAAACACCGGGGAGCTGTTTTTT. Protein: CASRRGGFSNTGELFF.

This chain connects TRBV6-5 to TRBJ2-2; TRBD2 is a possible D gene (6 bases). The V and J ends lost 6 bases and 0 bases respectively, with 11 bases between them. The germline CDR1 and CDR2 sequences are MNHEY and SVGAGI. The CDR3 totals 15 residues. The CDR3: CASRGLESNTGELFF. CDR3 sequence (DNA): TGTGCCAGCAGGGGACTGGAATCGAACACCGGGGAGCTGTTTTTT.

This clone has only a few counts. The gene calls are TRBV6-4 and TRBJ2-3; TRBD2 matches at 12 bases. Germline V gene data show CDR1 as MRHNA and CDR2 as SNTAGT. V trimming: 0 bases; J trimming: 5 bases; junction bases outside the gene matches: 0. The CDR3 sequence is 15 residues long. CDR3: CASSDSTSGGDTQYF. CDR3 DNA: TGTGCCAGCAGTGACTCGACTAGCGGGGGAGATACGCAGTATTTT.

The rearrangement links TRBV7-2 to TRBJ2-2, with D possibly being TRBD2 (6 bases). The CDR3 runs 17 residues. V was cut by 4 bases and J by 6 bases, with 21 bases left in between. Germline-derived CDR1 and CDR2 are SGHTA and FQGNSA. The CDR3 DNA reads TGTGCCAGCAGCTGGAAGAGGGACCGGGGGAGGTCCGGGGAGCTGTTTTTT. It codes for CASSWKRDRGRSGELFF.

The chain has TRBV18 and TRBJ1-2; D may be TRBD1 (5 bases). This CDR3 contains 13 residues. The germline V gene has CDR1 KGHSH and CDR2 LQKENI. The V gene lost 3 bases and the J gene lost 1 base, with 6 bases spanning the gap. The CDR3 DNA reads TGTGCCAGCTCACCCAGGGATAACTATGGCTACACCTTC. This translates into CASSPRDNYGYTF.

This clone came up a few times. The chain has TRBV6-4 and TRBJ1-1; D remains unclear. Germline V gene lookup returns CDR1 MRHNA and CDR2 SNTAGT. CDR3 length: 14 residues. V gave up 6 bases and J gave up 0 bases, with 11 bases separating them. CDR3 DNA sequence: TGTGCCAGCAGCGAAGGCGGGATGAACACTGAAGCTTTCTTT. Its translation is CASSEGGMNTEAFF.